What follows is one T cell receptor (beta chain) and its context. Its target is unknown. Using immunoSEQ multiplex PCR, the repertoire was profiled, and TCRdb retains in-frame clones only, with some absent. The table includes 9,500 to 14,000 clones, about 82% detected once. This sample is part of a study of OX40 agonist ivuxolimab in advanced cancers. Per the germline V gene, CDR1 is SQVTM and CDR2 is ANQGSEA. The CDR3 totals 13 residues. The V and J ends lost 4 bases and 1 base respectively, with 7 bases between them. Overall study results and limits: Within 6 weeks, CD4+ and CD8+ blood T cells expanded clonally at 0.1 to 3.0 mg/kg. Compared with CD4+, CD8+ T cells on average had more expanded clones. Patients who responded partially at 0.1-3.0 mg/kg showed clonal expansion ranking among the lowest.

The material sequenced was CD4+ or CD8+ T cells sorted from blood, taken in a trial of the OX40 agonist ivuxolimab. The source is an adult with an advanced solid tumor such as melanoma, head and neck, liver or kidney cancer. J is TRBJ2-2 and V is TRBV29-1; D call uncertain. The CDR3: CSVVGLNTGELFF. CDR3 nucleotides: TGCAGCGTTGTGGGGTTGAACACCGGGGAGCTGTTTTTT.